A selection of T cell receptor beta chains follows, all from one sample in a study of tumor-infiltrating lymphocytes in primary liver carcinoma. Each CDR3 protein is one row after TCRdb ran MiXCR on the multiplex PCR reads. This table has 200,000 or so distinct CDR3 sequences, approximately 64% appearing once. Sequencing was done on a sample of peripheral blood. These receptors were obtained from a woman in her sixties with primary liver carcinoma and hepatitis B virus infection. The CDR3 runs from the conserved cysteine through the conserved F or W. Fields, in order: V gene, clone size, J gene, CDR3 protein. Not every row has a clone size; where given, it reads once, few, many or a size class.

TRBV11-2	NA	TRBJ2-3	CASGYTNTDTQYF
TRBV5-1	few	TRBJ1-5	CASSLIRRSQPQHF
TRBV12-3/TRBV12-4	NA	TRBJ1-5	CASIWGVQSQHF
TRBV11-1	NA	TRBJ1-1	CASSPGQKNTDAFF
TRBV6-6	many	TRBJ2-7	CASSYVQGRSYEQYF
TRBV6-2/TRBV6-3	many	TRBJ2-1	CAGTSGSFNEQFF
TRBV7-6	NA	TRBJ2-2	CASSLGQGMNTGELFF
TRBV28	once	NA	CASSTVQETQFF
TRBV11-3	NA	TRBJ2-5	CVSSLVQETQYF
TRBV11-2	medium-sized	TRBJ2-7	CASSPWTSGKYEQYF
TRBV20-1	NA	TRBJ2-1	CSAQSLSWRAPGNEQFF
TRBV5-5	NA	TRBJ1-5	CASSPGQGEGVWHF
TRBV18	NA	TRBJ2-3	CVCEQVREDTQYF
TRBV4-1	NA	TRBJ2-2	CASSQVGTWVGELFF
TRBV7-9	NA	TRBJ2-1	CASGLVSGLAEDYNEQFF
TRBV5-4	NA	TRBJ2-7	CASSLYRGDEQYF
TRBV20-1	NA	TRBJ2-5	CSADQGLTQETQYF
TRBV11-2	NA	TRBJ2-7	CASSSRLVVDEEYF
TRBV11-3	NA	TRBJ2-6	CASSPESGGANVVTF
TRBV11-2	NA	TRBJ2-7	CASSQLGGLAGSGEHYF
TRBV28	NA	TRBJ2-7	CASTGSAGGHYEQYF
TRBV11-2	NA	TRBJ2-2	CVSSTDSDTGELFF
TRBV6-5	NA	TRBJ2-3	CACIRLPGSDTQYF
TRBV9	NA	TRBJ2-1	CASSPVGDSYTYNEQFF
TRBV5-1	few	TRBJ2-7	CASSLIQAPYEQYF
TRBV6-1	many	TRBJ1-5	CASRHLWDRGQAGNQPQHF
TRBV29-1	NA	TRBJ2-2	CRVGRTNTGELSF
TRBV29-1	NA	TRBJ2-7	CSVGGGARDGDSYDQYF
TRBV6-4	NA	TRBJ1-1	CASSTWINTEAFF
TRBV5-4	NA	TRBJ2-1	CTSSLGGLATDEQFF
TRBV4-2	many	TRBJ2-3	CASSQDRSDTQYF
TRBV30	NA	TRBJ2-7	CAWSGDNSYEQYF
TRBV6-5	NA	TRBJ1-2	CASREGIGGYGYTF
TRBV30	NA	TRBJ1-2	CVWSRGKGYTF
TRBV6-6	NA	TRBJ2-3	CASTLQGAGTDTQYF
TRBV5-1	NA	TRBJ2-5	CASSLEEGRETQYF
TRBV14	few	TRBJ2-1	CASSQYRGSYNEQFF
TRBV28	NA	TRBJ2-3	CASRTQRGGGFTDTQYF
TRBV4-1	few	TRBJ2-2	CASSGGSGRAGNTGELFF
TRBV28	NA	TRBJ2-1	CASSLVTTTPRYNEQFF
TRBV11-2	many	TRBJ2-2	CASSHGKRENTGELFF
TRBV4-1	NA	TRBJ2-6	CASSQDAGAVANVLTF
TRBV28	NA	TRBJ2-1	CASSDPPSNEQFF
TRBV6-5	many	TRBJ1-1	CASSYSVFKTGPHPGAEAFF
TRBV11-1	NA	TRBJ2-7	CAGSSLGGAAYEQYF
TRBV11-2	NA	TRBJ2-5	CASSSTIQGTQYF
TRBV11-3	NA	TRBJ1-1	CASSLPQGRRGTEVFF
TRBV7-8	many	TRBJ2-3	CASSWSSGSTDTQYF
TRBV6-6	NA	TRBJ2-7	CASSYSRRHSYEQYF
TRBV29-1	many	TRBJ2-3	CSVDGQGSPSTDTQYF
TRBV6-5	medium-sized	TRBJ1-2	CASSYLDGSNYGYTF
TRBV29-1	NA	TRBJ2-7	CSVGSSGPHEQYF
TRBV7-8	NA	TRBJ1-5	CASSLGHGNQPQHF
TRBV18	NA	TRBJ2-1	CASSSSRGLGNEQFF
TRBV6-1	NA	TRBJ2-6	CASNLDGSGANVLTF
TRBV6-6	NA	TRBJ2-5	CASGQGQNQQETHYF